These 14 T cell receptor beta chains were sequenced from one sample in a study of blood T cell repertoires in COVID-19. Clones were read by immunoSEQ multiplex PCR, and TCRdb kept only the in-frame ones, dropping some. The repertoire holds 95,000 to 130,000 clones, with approximately 90% as singletons. The sample taken for sequencing was peripheral blood. The receptors stem from a human donor with active COVID-19. The donor label of this sample is uncertain.

This rearrangement joins TRBV19 to TRBJ2-3; D is undetermined. Germline V gene data show CDR1 as LNHDA and CDR2 as SQIVND (reference sequence). CDR3 size: 15 residues. Trimming took off 1 base at V and 2 bases at J, with 10 bases between the two ends. CDR3 sequence: CASSIVLAVTDTQYF. For the CDR3, the DNA is TGTGCCAGTAGTATAGTTCTGGCGGTCACAGATACGCAGTATTTT.

The J gene is TRBJ1-4, the V gene TRBV2, with D possibly matching TRBD1 (5 bases). The CDR3 extends over 15 amino acids. V was trimmed by 2 bases and J by 7 bases, leaving 14 bases between them. The V gene's germline CDR1 is SNHLY and CDR2 FYNNEI. CDR3 sequence reads: CASSETGAKVEKLFF. Here the CDR3 DNA reads TGTGCCAGCAGTGAAACAGGAGCGAAGGTTGAAAAACTGTTTTTT.

The V gene is TRBV5-6, the J gene TRBJ1-3; maybe TRBD1 (5 bases). Per germline, CDR1 SGHDT and CDR2 YYEEEE. CDR3 length equals 14 residues. The ends were cut back, 5 bases at V and 4 bases at J, with 13 bases in the middle. CDR3: CASRLRGGGNTIYF. DNA for the CDR3: TGTGCCAGCAGATTAAGGGGAGGCGGAAACACCATATATTTT.

In regard to this clone: A read error may produce the germline difference seen at one junction end. This CDR3 reads CTLSDRGDF. The CDR3 nucleotides are TGCACCCTTAGTGACAGGGGGGACTTC. The chain employs TRBV20-1 and TRBJ1-2; TRBD1 agrees at 9 bases. Germline values: CDR1 DFQATT, CDR2 SNEGSKA (reference sequence). The CDR3 is 9 amino acids.

The chain uses TRBV28 and TRBJ1-1; D perhaps matches TRBD1 (6 bases). Germline loops: CDR1 MDHEN, CDR2 SYDVKM. This CDR3 region has 13 residues. V lost 5 bases, J lost 6 bases, and 13 bases lay in between. The CDR3, as DNA: TGTGCCAGCAGTCTCAGGGGATTGGCTGAAGCTTTCTTT. It encodes CASSLRGLAEAFF.

V and J are TRBV7-9 and TRBJ2-5; 7 bases are a match to TRBD2. The V gene end was trimmed by 3 bases and the J gene end by 5 bases; junction bases not matched to a gene: 9. The CDR3 runs 15 residues. Germline CDR1 and CDR2: SEHNR and FQNEAQ (reference sequence). Here the CDR3 reads CASSFATGLLETQYF. The DNA of the CDR3 is TGTGCCAGCAGCTTCGCTACGGGACTACTGGAGACCCAGTACTTC.

J is TRBJ2-2 and V is TRBV5-5; D unclear. Germline V CDR1 and CDR2: SGHKS, YYEKEE (reference sequence). The CDR3 has 16 residues. Trimming took 4 bases from V and 3 from J, leaving 16 bases between them. The CDR3 loop is CASSLLRQVDTGELFF. The CDR3 DNA is TGTGCCAGCAGCCTACTCAGGCAGGTTGACACCGGGGAGCTGTTTTTT.

The gene calls are TRBV6-6 and TRBJ1-5; no clear D. The germline CDR1 and CDR2 sequences are MNHNY and SVGAGI (reference sequence). The CDR3 is made up of 14 amino acids. V was clipped by 6 bases and J by 0 bases, with 9 bases between them. In nucleotides, the CDR3 is TGTGCCAGCAGAGCAGACAATAGCAATCAGCCCCAGCATTTT. Translation: CASRADNSNQPQHF.

The rearrangement joins TRBV6-5 to TRBJ1-5; 7 nucleotides match TRBD1. CDR1 and CDR2 (germline): MNHEY, SVGAGI. CDR3 size: 13 residues. Trimming cost V 6 bases and J 5 bases; bases outside gene matches: 4. CDR3 residues: CASRRQGDQPQHF. In DNA, the CDR3 is TGTGCCAGCAGAAGACAGGGCGATCAGCCCCAGCATTTT.

The chain recombines TRBV5-4 with TRBJ2-7, with 7 bases identical to TRBD1. J gave up 5 bases and V 4 bases, and 9 bases lay outside the gene matches. This CDR3 is built from 14 residues. CDR1 SGHNT and CDR2 YYREEE come from the germline V gene (reference sequence). The CDR3 DNA sequence: TGTGCCAGCAGCCCAACCGGACAGGATGACGAGCAGTACTTC. Translating it yields CASSPTGQDDEQYF.

V is TRBV7-2 and J is TRBJ1-2, with 10 bases fitting TRBD1. Germline CDR1 and CDR2: SGHTA and FQGNSA. Trimming cost V 5 bases and J 4 bases; bases outside gene matches: 7. The CDR3 sequence is 15 residues long. CDR3 DNA sequence: TGTGCCAGCAGCACCCGACAGGGGGCAGGCTATGGCTACACCTTC. It translates to CASSTRQGAGYGYTF.

The genes are TRBV5-5 and TRBJ2-7; D not certain. Deletions cut 0 bases from V and 0 bases from J, with 16 bases between. The CDR3 is 17 amino acids. CDR1 and CDR2 (germline): SGHKS, YYEKEE (reference sequence). The chain's CDR3 is CASSLAFRHLVSYEQYF. The CDR3 nucleotides read TGTGCCAGCAGCTTGGCCTTTCGACATTTAGTCTCCTACGAGCAGTACTTC.

V gene TRBV14 combines with J gene TRBJ1-2, with TRBD1 as a possible D gene (6 bases). The CDR3 runs 15 residues. Trimming removed 0 bases at V and 7 bases at J, with 15 bases between. Per germline, CDR1 SGHDN and CDR2 FVKESK. CDR3 region: CASSQDSHRVAGYTF. For the CDR3, the DNA is TGTGCCAGCAGCCAAGATTCGCACAGGGTGGCTGGCTACACCTTC.

The V call is TRBV7-6, the J call TRBJ2-7; D might be TRBD2 (5 bases). The CDR3 spans 13 residues. The germline V gene encodes CDR1 SGHVS and CDR2 FNYEAQ. V dropped 5 bases and J dropped 2 bases, with 10 bases sitting between them. DNA of the CDR3: TGTGCCAGCAGCAGCCGGGGTCCCTACGAGCAGTACTTC. Its translation is CASSSRGPYEQYF.